Below are 19 T cell receptor beta chains sequenced from a single sample in a study of CD8 T cells in Susac syndrome. Random hexamers served to reverse transcribe about 0.5 to 1 ug RNA. TCRdb passed the immunoSEQ multiplex PCR reads through MiXCR, listing each CDR3 protein once. The table has about 250,000 distinct CDR3 sequences, around 95% seen once. The sample consisted of CD4+ T cells from PBMCs. These receptors were collected from a human donor with multiple sclerosis.

The chain is built from TRBV6-1 and TRBJ2-3; tentatively, D is TRBD2 (6 bases). Germline assignment: CDR1 MNHNS and CDR2 SASEGT. The CDR3 is 16 amino acids. Trimming stripped 4 bases from V and 5 bases from J, with 19 bases between. The CDR3 loop reads CASSGAGRLGGDTQYF. The CDR3 DNA reads as TGTGCCAGCAGTGGGGCCGGCCGACTCGGGGGAGATACGCAGTATTTT.

This chain links TRBV15 with TRBJ2-5, with 7 bases matching TRBD2. Looked up from germline, CDR1 is LNHNV and CDR2 is YYDKDF (reference sequence). V was clipped by 0 bases and J by 3 bases; unmatched bases: 10. The CDR3 loop spans 17 amino acids. CDR3 nucleotides: TGTGCCACCAGCAGAGATTTAGGGATGGGGGGGGAAGAGACCCAGTACTTC. Its translation: CATSRDLGMGGEETQYF.

This chain connects TRBV5-1 to TRBJ1-2, with D perhaps TRBD1 (5 bases). Germline V gives CDR1 SGHRS, CDR2 YFSETQ. The CDR3 is 15 amino acids. V was pared by 4 bases and J by 4 bases, with 17 bases between. Here the CDR3 DNA reads TGCGCCAGCAGCCGATCGTCGGGGGACCTCTATGGCTACACCTTC. Translating it yields CASSRSSGDLYGYTF.

The chain uses TRBV19 and TRBJ1-2; possible D gene TRBD1, 6 bases. Trimming shortened V by 6 bases and J by 4 bases, and 18 bases separated the two germline ends. CDR1 is LNHDA and CDR2 is SQIVND in the germline V gene (reference sequence). CDR3 length: 15 amino acids. CDR3 sequence: CASSLLGGATYGYTF. CDR3 sequence (DNA): TGTGCCAGTAGCCTCTTGGGGGGGGCGACCTATGGCTACACCTTC.

The rearrangement joins TRBV6-2 or TRBV6-3 to TRBJ1-2; TRBD1 agrees at 10 bases. Trimming cost V 6 bases and J 5 bases; bases outside gene matches: 9. The germline gives CDR1 MNHEY, CDR2 SVGEGT. The CDR3 length is 15 residues. The CDR3 region is CASRTSGTGEYGYTF. The CDR3 DNA reads as TGTGCCAGCAGGACATCCGGGACAGGGGAGTATGGCTACACCTTC.

V gene TRBV2 combines with J gene TRBJ1-1; D gene unclear. V gave up 6 bases and J gave up 5 bases, with 10 bases separating them. The CDR3 length is 12 residues. Germline V gene sequence: CDR1 SNHLY, CDR2 FYNNEI. This chain's CDR3 is CASRLGRTEAFF. As DNA, the CDR3 is TGTGCCAGCAGATTGGGCAGGACTGAAGCTTTCTTT.

This clonotype has just one count. In this CDR3 the conserved last residue, phenylalanine or tryptophan, is missing, so a read error is likely. V is TRBV30 and J is TRBJ1-1; possibly TRBD1 for D (5 bases). Germline values: CDR1 GTSNPN, CDR2 SVGIG (reference sequence). The CDR3 covers 14 residues. The germline V and J ends were trimmed by 3 bases and 7 bases, with 18 bases remaining between them. The CDR3 here is CAWSKTELPFEAFL. The CDR3 bases are TGTGCCTGGAGCAAGACAGAACTCCCCTTTGAAGCTTTCCTT.

The V gene is TRBV20-1, the J gene TRBJ2-3; 10 bases are a match to TRBD2. Unmatched junction bases numbered 16, after V lost 5 bases and J lost 5 bases. This CDR3 is 17 amino acids long. The germline V gene has CDR1 DFQATT and CDR2 SNEGSKA (reference sequence). The DNA for the CDR3 is TGCAGTGCTCTTGCGGAGCGGGAGGGCCAGGTGCTAGATACGCAGTATTTT. This gives the protein CSALAEREGQVLDTQYF.

The chain couples TRBV7-2 to TRBJ2-7, with D possibly being TRBD1 (6 bases). The CDR3 is 15 residues long. V was pared by 1 base and J by 4 bases, with 14 bases between. CDR1 and CDR2 from the germline V gene are SGHTA and FQGNSA. CDR3 nucleotide sequence: TGTGCCAGCAGCTTAGGTTCAGGGGAAGGGTACGAGCAGTACTTC. It codes for CASSLGSGEGYEQYF.

The rearrangement uses TRBV10-3 and TRBJ2-1; D may match TRBD1 or TRBD2 (5 bases each). CDR3 size: 14 residues. In germline, CDR1 is ENHRY, CDR2 SYGVKD. Trimming removed 11 bases at V and 4 bases at J, with 18 bases between. CDR3 in amino acids: CASLGEALYNEQFF. The DNA for the CDR3 is TGTGCCTCCCTGGGGGAAGCCCTTTACAATGAGCAGTTCTTC.

This clonotype was counted a single time. The chain recombines TRBV5-4 with TRBJ1-1; D may be TRBD1 (6 bases). This CDR3 contains 15 residues. The germline V and J ends were trimmed by 4 bases and 1 base, with 14 bases remaining between them. CDR1 is SGHNT, CDR2 YYREEE, per germline (reference sequence). The CDR3 is CASSRGGGANTEAFF. CDR3 nucleotide sequence: TGTGCCAGCAGCAGAGGTGGGGGCGCGAACACTGAAGCTTTCTTT.

The chain links TRBV7-2 to TRBJ1-3; TRBD1 is a possible D gene (5 bases). The CDR3 extends over 14 amino acids. CDR1 is SGHTA, CDR2 FQGNSA, per germline. Trimming cost V 5 bases and J 6 bases, with 14 bases left between them. CDR3 DNA sequence: TGTGCCAGCAGCACCTCGGGACGGGTAAACACCATATATTTT. It translates to CASSTSGRVNTIYF.

V usage is TRBV2 and J usage is TRBJ2-5; D may be TRBD1 (6 bases). Trimming took off 6 bases at V and 0 bases at J, with 11 bases between the two ends. The V gene's germline CDR1 is SNHLY and CDR2 FYNNEI. The CDR3 covers 14 residues. CDR3 in DNA: TGTGCCAGCAGGGGGGACATAAACCAAGAGACCCAGTACTTC. Amino acids: CASRGDINQETQYF.

The CDR3 loop reads CASSHNSSPGTEAFF. In nucleotides, the CDR3 is TGCGCCAGCAGCCACAATTCATCACCTGGGACTGAAGCTTTCTTT. The chain recombines TRBV5-1 with TRBJ1-1; D is ambiguous. The CDR3 loop spans 15 amino acids. Germline V gene data show CDR1 as SGHRS and CDR2 as YFSETQ. V gave up 4 bases and J gave up 5 bases, with 18 bases separating them.

The chain has TRBV6-5 and TRBJ2-2, with 7 positions matching TRBD2. Germline CDR1 reads MNHEY; CDR2 reads SVGAGI. J was trimmed by 6 bases and V by 6 bases; bases with no gene match: 4. This CDR3 contains 13 residues. CDR3 bases: TGTGCCAGCAGACTAGCGTTAGCCGGGGAGCTGTTTTTT. Its translation is CASRLALAGELFF.

CDR3 loop: CASSMVNQETQYF. CDR3 in DNA: TGTGCCAGTAGTATGGTCAACCAAGAGACCCAGTACTTC. This rearrangement joins TRBV19 to TRBJ2-5; D remains ambiguous. Trimming left V 3 bases short and J 0 bases short, with 5 bases between. The germline gives CDR1 LNHDA, CDR2 SQIVND (reference sequence). CDR3 length: 13 amino acids. The full variable domain, in which reference TRBV19 and TRBJ2-5 provide the parts outside the CDR3, is DGGITQSPKYLFRKEGQNVTLSCEQNLNHDAMYWYRQDPGQGLRLIYYSQIVNDFQKGDIAEGYSVSREKKESFPLTVTSAQKNPTAFYLCASSMVNQETQYFGPGTRLLVL.

The chain links TRBV9 to TRBJ2-7; D is perhaps TRBD1 (5 bases). The CDR3 contains 12 residues. Germline CDR1 reads SGDLS; CDR2 reads YYNGEE. Trimming shortened V by 4 bases and J by 6 bases, and 11 bases separated the two germline ends. The CDR3 DNA is TGTGCCAGCAGCACTGCAGGGTCCGAGCAGTACTTC. The encoded protein is CASSTAGSEQYF.

The rearrangement links TRBV7-8 to TRBJ2-1, with D perhaps matching TRBD1 or TRBD2 (6 bases each). Germline CDR1 reads SGHVS; CDR2 reads FQNEAQ. V dropped 1 base and J dropped 6 bases, with 10 bases sitting between them. This CDR3 is 14 amino acids long. The CDR3 bases are TGTGCCAGCAGCTTAGGGGGGGCGGCCAATGAGCAGTTCTTC. Translation gives CASSLGGAANEQFF.

V gene TRBV12-3 or TRBV12-4 combines with J gene TRBJ1-2; 7 bases match TRBD1. The J segment lost 4 bases and the V segment lost 6 bases, leaving 8 bases of the junction unmatched. CDR3 length: 14 amino acids. The CDR3 nucleotides are TGTGCCAGCAGCCCTCAGGGGGATGGCTATGGCTACACCTTC. As protein: CASSPQGDGYGYTF.